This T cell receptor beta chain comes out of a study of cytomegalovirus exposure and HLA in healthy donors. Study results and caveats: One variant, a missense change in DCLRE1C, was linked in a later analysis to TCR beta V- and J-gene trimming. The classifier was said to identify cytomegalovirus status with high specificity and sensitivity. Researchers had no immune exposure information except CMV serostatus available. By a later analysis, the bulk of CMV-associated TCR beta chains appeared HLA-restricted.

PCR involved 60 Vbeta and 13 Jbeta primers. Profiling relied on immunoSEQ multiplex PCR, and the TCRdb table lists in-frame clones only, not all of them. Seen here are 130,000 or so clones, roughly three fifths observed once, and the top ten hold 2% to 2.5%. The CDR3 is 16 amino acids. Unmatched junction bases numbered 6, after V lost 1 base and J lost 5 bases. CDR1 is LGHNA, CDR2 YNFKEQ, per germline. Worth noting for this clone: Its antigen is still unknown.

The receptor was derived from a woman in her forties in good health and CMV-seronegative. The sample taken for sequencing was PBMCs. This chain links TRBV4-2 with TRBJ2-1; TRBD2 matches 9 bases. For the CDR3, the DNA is TGTGCCAGCAGCCAAGGGGACAGCGGGGGGAACAATGAGCAGTTCTTC. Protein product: CASSQGDSGGNNEQFF.